The entry that follows covers one T cell receptor beta chain sequence. The data were produced by immunoSEQ multiplex PCR, yet TCRdb's version contains in-frame clones alone and is incomplete. This sample has 140,000 to 150,000 clones, with roughly 90% found just once. These data are taken from a study of blood T cell repertoires in COVID-19. Study background: Sites in the United States, Italy and Spain provided acute and convalescent COVID-19 samples.

The CDR3 is made up of 16 amino acids. Germline loops: CDR1 SGDLS, CDR2 YYNGEE. Trimming stripped 4 bases from V and 2 bases from J, with 15 bases between. This sequence originates from a man in his sixties or seventies with acute or convalescent COVID-19. The chain joins TRBV9 to TRBJ1-4, with D perhaps TRBD1 (6 bases). The sequenced sample consisted of peripheral blood. CDR3 sequence (DNA): TGTGCCAGCAGCCCAATCGTCGGACAGACTAATGAAAAACTGTTTTTT. This sequence encodes CASSPIVGQTNEKLFF.